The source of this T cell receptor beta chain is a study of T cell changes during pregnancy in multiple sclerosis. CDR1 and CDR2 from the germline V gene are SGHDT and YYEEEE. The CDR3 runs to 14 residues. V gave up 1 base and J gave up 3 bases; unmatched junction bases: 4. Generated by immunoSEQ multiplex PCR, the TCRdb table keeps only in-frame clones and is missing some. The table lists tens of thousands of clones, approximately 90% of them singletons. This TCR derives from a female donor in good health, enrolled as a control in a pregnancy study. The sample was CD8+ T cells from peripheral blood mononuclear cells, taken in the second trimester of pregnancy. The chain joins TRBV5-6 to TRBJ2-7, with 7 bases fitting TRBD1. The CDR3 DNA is TGTGCCAGCAGCTTGATGGCAGGGGGCTACGAGCAGTACTTC. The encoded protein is CASSLMAGGYEQYF.